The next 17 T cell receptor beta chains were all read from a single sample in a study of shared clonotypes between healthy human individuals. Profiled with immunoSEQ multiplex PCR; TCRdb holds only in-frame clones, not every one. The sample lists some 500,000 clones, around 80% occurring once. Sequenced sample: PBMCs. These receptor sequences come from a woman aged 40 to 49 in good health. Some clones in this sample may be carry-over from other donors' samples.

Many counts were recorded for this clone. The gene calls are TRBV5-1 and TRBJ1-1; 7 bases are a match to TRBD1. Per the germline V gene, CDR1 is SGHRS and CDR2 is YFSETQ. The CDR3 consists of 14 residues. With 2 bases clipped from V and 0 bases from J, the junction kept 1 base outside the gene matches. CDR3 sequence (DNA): TGCGCCAGCAGCTTCACAGGGGTGAACACTGAAGCTTTCTTT. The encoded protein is CASSFTGVNTEAFF.

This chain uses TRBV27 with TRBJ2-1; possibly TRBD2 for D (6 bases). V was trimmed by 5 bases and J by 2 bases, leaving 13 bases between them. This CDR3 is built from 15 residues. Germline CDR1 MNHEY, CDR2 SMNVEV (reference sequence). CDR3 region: CASSRPGGTYNEQFF. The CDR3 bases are TGTGCCAGCAGTCGCCCGGGCGGGACCTACAATGAGCAGTTCTTC.

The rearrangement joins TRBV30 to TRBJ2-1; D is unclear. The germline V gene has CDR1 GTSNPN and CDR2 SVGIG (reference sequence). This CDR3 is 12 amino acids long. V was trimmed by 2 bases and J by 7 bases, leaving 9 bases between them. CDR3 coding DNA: TGTGCCTGGAGTCCCGGTTTTAATGAGCAGTTCTTC. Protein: CAWSPGFNEQFF.

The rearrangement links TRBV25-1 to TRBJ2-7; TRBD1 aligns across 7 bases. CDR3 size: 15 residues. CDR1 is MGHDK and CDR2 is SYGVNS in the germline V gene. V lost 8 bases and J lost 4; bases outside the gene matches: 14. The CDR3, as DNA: TGTGCCAGCTCCACCGGACAGGTGGGGTCTTACGAGCAGTACTTC. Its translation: CASSTGQVGSYEQYF.

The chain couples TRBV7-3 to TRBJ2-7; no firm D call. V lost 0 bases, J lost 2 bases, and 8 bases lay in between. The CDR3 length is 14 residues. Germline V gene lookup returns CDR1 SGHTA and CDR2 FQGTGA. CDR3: CASSLTGQAYEQYF. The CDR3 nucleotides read TGTGCCAGCAGCTTAACAGGTCAGGCCTACGAGCAGTACTTC.

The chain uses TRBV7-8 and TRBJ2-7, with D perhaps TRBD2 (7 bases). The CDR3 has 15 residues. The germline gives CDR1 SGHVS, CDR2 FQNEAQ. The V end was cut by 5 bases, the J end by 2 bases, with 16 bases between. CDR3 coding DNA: TGTGCCAGCAGCCCAAGGGGGGGGGAAACCTACGAGCAGTACTTC. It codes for CASSPRGGETYEQYF.

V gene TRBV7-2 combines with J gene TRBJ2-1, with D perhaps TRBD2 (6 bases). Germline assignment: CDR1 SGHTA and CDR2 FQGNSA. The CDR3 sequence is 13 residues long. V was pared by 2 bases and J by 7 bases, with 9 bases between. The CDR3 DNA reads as TGTGCCAGCAGCTTACTACGGGGGAATGAGCAGTTCTTC. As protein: CASSLLRGNEQFF.

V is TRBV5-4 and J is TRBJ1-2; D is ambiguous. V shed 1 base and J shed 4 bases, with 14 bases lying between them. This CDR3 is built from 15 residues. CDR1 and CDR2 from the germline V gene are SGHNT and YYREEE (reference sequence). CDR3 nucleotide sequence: TGTGCCAGCAGCTTGTGGCCCTATCCAGGCTATGGCTACACCTTC. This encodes CASSLWPYPGYGYTF.

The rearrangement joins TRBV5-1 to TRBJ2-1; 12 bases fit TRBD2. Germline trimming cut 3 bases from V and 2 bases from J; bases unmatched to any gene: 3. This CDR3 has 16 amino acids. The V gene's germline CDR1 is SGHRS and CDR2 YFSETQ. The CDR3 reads CASSSSSGRAYNEQFF. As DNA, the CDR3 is TGCGCCAGCAGCTCCTCTAGCGGGAGGGCCTACAATGAGCAGTTCTTC.

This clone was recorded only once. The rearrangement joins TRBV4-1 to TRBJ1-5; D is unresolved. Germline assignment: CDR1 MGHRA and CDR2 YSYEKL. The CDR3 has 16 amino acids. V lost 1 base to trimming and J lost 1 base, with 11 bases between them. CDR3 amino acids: CASSQGSWVSNQPQHF. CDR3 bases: TGCGCCAGCAGCCAAGGGTCGTGGGTAAGCAATCAGCCCCAGCATTTT.

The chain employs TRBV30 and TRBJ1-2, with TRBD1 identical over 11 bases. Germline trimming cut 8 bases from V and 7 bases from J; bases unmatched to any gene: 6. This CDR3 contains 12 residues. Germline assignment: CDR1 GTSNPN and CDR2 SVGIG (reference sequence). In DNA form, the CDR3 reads TGTGCCGGGGGACAGGGGGATGGTGGCTACACCTTC. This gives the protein CAGGQGDGGYTF.

This CDR3 is CASSLQGTSGSETQYF. Here the CDR3 DNA reads TGTGCCAGCAGCCTCCAGGGGACTAGCGGCAGTGAGACCCAGTACTTC. This chain joins TRBV9 and TRBJ2-5; the match to TRBD2 covers 11 bases. Germline CDR1 reads SGDLS; CDR2 reads YYNGEE. The CDR3 has 16 amino acids. V lost 4 bases and J lost 5; bases outside the gene matches: 10.

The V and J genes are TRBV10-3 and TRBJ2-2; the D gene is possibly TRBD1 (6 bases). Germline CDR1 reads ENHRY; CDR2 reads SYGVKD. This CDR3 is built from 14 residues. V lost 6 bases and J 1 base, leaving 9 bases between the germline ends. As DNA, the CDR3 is TGTGCCATCAGGAACAGGGAGAACACCGGGGAGCTGTTTTTT. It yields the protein CAIRNRENTGELFF.

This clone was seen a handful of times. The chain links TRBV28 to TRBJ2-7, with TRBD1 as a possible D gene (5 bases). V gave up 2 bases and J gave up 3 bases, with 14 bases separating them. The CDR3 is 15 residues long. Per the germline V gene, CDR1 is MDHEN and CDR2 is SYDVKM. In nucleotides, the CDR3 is TGTGCCAGCAGTTTAGGGTCGGGTACAGGCTACGAGCAGTACTTC. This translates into CASSLGSGTGYEQYF.

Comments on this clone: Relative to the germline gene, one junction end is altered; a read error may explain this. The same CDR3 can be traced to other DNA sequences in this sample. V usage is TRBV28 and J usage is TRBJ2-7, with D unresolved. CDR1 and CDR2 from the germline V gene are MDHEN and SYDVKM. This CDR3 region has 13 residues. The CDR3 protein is CASSPGLSYEQYF. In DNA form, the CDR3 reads TGTGCCAGTAGCCCCGGGCTATCCTATGAGCAGTACTTC.

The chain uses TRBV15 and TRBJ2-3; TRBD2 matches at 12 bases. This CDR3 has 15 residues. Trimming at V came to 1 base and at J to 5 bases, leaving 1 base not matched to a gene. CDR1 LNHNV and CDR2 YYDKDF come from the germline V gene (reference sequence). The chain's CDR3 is CATSRVTSGRDTQYF. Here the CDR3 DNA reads TGTGCCACCAGCAGAGTGACTAGCGGGAGAGATACGCAGTATTTT.

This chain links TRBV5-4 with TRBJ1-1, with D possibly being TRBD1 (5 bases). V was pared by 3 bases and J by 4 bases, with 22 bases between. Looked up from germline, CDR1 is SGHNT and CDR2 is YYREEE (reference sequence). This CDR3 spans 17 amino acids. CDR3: CASSSPGTPGKGTEAFF. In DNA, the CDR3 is TGTGCCAGCAGCTCTCCGGGGACCCCGGGCAAGGGCACTGAAGCTTTCTTT.